Below, one TCR beta chain is given with its context. This PCR relied on a set of 60 Vbeta primers and 13 Jbeta primers. Measured with immunoSEQ multiplex PCR; TCRdb has only the in-frame clones, and not every one. The sample has about 130,000 clones. The sample comes from a study of cytomegalovirus exposure and HLA in healthy donors. This CDR3 contains 14 residues. The V gene end was trimmed by 0 bases and the J gene end by 6 bases; junction bases not matched to a gene: 4. CDR1 and CDR2 (germline): SGHRS, YFSETQ. The sequence was collected from an older woman in good health and CMV-seronegative. The chain carries TRBV5-1 and TRBJ2-7, with TRBD1 matching 9 bases. What was sequenced was PBMCs. This CDR3 reads CASSLGGQGAEQYF. DNA of the CDR3: TGCGCCAGCAGCTTGGGGGGACAGGGCGCCGAGCAGTACTTC.